These T cell receptor beta chains were read from a single sample in a study of blood T cell repertoires in COVID-19. Method: immunoSEQ multiplex PCR; TCRdb's copy keeps in-frame clones and lacks some. The table has roughly 210,000 clones, under 90% seen once. The sample consisted of peripheral blood. The receptor set was obtained from an elderly woman with COVID-19, enrolled during active disease. The CDR3 runs from the conserved cysteine through the conserved F or W. D genes are given only for firm matches. Expanded clones are given a class, and other clones once, few, many or no size at all.

J	D	length	V	size	CDR3	DNA
TRBJ1-2	-	13	TRBV4-3	-	CASSQSEGYGYTF	TGCGCCAGCAGCCAGTCTGAGGGATATGGCTACACCTTC
TRBJ1-2	-	12	TRBV7-9	once	CASSLVQGGYTF	TGTGCCAGCAGCTTAGTTCAGGGCGGCTACACCTTC
TRBJ1-2	-	14	TRBV6-1	-	CASSEVRPTGGYTF	TGTGCCAGCAGTGAAGTCCGGCCAACGGGAGGCTACACCTTC
TRBJ1-4	TRBD1	20	TRBV5-3	-	CARSSVTQSSPGQGGEKLFF	TGTGCCAGAAGCTCGGTTACCCAAAGCAGTCCAGGGCAGGGGGGAGAAAAACTGTTTTTT
TRBJ1-6	TRBD1	18	TRBV5-1	few	CASSLAGTGSTDDSPLHF	TGCGCCAGCAGCTTGGCCGGGACAGGTTCGACTGATGATTCACCCCTCCACTTT
TRBJ2-5	-	12	TRBV28	-	CASRQNQETQYF	TGTGCCAGCAGACAGAACCAAGAGACCCAGTACTTC
TRBJ1-1	-	16	TRBV11-2	-	CASSLDPRTLNTEAFF	TGTGCCAGCAGCTTAGATCCCCGGACATTGAACACTGAAGCTTTCTTT
TRBJ2-2	TRBD1	15	TRBV3-1/TRBV3-2	once	CASSYGQGATGELFF	TGTGCCAGCAGCTATGGACAGGGGGCCACCGGGGAGCTGTTTTTT
TRBJ2-7	TRBD1	15	TRBV6-5	-	CASRFDRGFSYEQYF	TGTGCCAGCAGATTCGACAGGGGGTTCTCCTACGAGCAGTACTTC
TRBJ1-2	TRBD1	15	TRBV5-1	few	CASSPGGTGDNGYTF	TGCGCCAGCAGCCCGGGGGGGACAGGGGATAATGGCTACACCTTC
TRBJ2-1	TRBD2	15	TRBV5-4	-	CASSPSGGFYNEQFF	TGTGCCAGCAGCCCATCGGGGGGATTCTACAATGAGCAGTTCTTC
TRBJ1-5	TRBD1	15	TRBV5-1	-	CASSPGTGINQPQHF	TGCGCCAGCAGCCCTGGGACAGGGATCAATCAGCCCCAGCATTTT
TRBJ1-4	-	13	TRBV10-3	-	CAISESENEKLFF	TGTGCCATCAGTGAGTCGGAGAATGAAAAACTGTTTTTT
TRBJ2-1	TRBD2	13	TRBV10-2	-	CASVAGGPGEQFF	TGCGCCAGCGTAGCGGGGGGGCCGGGCGAGCAGTTCTTC
TRBJ2-5	TRBD1	16	TRBV19	-	CASSTRDRGPKETQYF	TGTGCCAGTAGTACCCGGGACAGGGGGCCCAAAGAGACCCAGTACTTC
TRBJ1-3	TRBD1	15	TRBV5-4	-	CASSSGQGRGNTIYF	TGTGCCAGCAGCTCGGGACAGGGGCGTGGAAACACCATATATTTT
TRBJ1-5	-	14	TRBV28	-	CASSSSTGNQPQHF	TGTGCCAGCAGTTCCAGCACGGGTAATCAGCCCCAGCATTTT
TRBJ1-2	TRBD1	12	TRBV7-9	-	CASSLGQGGYTF	TGTGCCAGCAGCTTGGGACAGGGGGGCTACACCTTC
TRBJ1-6	-	15	TRBV5-4	few	CASTSAGRGNSPLHF	TGTGCCAGCACCTCGGCGGGGAGGGGGAATTCACCCCTCCACTTT
TRBJ2-5	TRBD1	16	TRBV5-6	-	CASSSRTGRARETQYF	TGTGCCAGCAGCTCCAGGACAGGGCGGGCCCGGGAGACCCAGTACTTC
TRBJ1-3	-	15	TRBV15	once	CATSRDQGHENTIYF	TGTGCCACCAGCAGAGACCAGGGGCACGAAAACACCATATATTTT
TRBJ2-1	TRBD2	16	TRBV18	-	CASSPNSGGIYNEQFF	TGTGCCAGCTCACCAAACAGCGGGGGGATTTACAATGAGCAGTTCTTC
TRBJ1-2	-	13	TRBV29-1	-	CSVDGEDNYGYTF	TGCAGCGTTGATGGGGAGGATAACTATGGCTACACCTTC
TRBJ1-3	TRBD1	16	TRBV18	few	CASSLYGTDSGNTIYF	TGTGCCAGCTCCCTTTATGGGACAGACTCTGGAAACACCATATATTTT
TRBJ2-3	TRBD2	16	TRBV27	-	CASSTPASGGAHTQYF	TGTGCCAGCAGTACCCCGGCGAGCGGGGGGGCTCATACGCAGTATTTT
TRBJ2-7	-	12	TRBV5-1	-	CASSVDRSEQYF	TGCGCCAGCAGCGTGGATCGGAGCGAGCAGTACTTC
TRBJ2-2	-	14	TRBV7-9	-	CASSLVGRAGELFF	TGTGCCAGCAGCTTAGTCGGCAGGGCCGGGGAGCTGTTTTTT
TRBJ2-7	-	15	TRBV6-1	-	CAAQRGLPTSYEQYF	TGTGCCGCCCAACGGGGACTCCCGACCTCCTACGAGCAGTACTTC
TRBJ1-1	TRBD1	16	TRBV7-6	-	CASSLTGTGSGTEAFF	TGTGCCAGCAGCTTAACGGGGACAGGGTCGGGCACTGAAGCTTTCTTT
TRBJ2-7	-	13	TRBV5-4	-	CASTLQGSYEQYF	TGTGCCAGCACCCTACAGGGTTCCTACGAGCAGTACTTC
TRBJ1-2	-	12	TRBV6-5	-	CASSTQAGGYTF	TGTGCCAGCAGCACCCAGGCAGGCGGCTACACCTTC
TRBJ1-1	-	13	TRBV6-6	-	CASSYSITAEAFF	TGTGCCAGCAGTTACTCGATAACGGCTGAAGCTTTCTTT
TRBJ2-7	-	11	TRBV24-1	-	CATSDLQGLYF	TGTGCCACCAGTGATTTGCAGGGGTTGTACTTC
TRBJ1-3	-	10	TRBV19	once	CASFANTIYF	TGTGCCTCCTTCGCGAACACCATATATTTT
TRBJ2-5	TRBD1	16	TRBV6-2/TRBV6-3	-	CASSSGQAPSRETQYF	TGTGCCAGCAGTTCGGGACAGGCCCCAAGCAGGGAGACCCAGTACTTC
TRBJ1-5	-	15	TRBV11-2	-	CASSLDGTPFAPQHF	TGTGCCAGCAGCTTAGATGGGACACCCTTCGCGCCCCAGCATTTT
TRBJ2-3	TRBD1	12	TRBV24-1	-	CASGQGTDTQYF	TGTGCCAGTGGACAGGGCACAGATACGCAGTATTTT
TRBJ2-7	TRBD1	15	TRBV28	-	CASSEGDRVAGEQYF	TGTGCCAGCTCTGAGGGGGACAGGGTTGCTGGCGAGCAGTACTTC
TRBJ2-1	TRBD1	14	TRBV2	-	CASRRGTGPDEQFF	TGTGCCAGCAGGCGGGGGACAGGGCCAGATGAGCAGTTCTTC
TRBJ1-2	-	14	TRBV5-3	-	CARSLAETDYGYTF	TGTGCCAGAAGCTTGGCCGAAACGGACTATGGCTACACCTTC
TRBJ2-1	-	12	TRBV28	once	CASEQVYNEQFF	TGTGCCAGCGAGCAGGTTTACAATGAGCAGTTCTTC
TRBJ1-2	-	13	TRBV5-1	-	CASSLPANYGYTF	TGCGCCAGCAGCTTGCCCGCTAACTATGGCTACACCTTC
TRBJ2-3	-	15	TRBV2	-	CASSERGRGRDTQYF	TGTGCCAGCAGTGAGAGGGGGCGGGGACGAGATACGCAGTATTTT
TRBJ2-7	-	19	TRBV28	-	CASSPSLSTRSRASYEQYF	TGTGCCAGCAGTCCCAGTCTCTCGACCAGGTCCAGGGCCTCCTACGAGCAGTACTTC
TRBJ1-1	-	15	TRBV5-6	-	CASSSLGGEATEAFF	TGTGCCAGCAGCTCCCTTGGAGGGGAGGCGACTGAAGCTTTCTTT
TRBJ1-2	TRBD1	18	TRBV28	-	CASSDALGQGAGRYGYTF	TGTGCCAGCTCCGACGCCCTTGGACAGGGGGCGGGACGCTATGGCTACACCTTC
TRBJ2-7	TRBD2	15	TRBV7-2	-	CASSLGSGASYEQYF	TGTGCCAGCAGCTTAGGTAGCGGGGCCAGCTACGAGCAGTACTTC
TRBJ2-5	-	15	TRBV5-4	-	CASNSKSQVQETQYF	TGTGCCAGCAACAGCAAGTCTCAAGTACAAGAGACCCAGTACTTC
TRBJ2-5	-	13	TRBV19	-	CASSIRGKETQYF	TGTGCCAGTAGTATAAGGGGGAAGGAGACCCAGTACTTC
TRBJ1-1	-	13	TRBV5-1	-	CASRDGTYTEAFF	TGCGCCAGCAGGGACGGGACATACACTGAAGCTTTCTTT
TRBJ1-2	-	16	TRBV9	-	CASSVDASPSRRGYTF	TGTGCCAGCAGCGTAGACGCGTCTCCCTCTCGCCGGGGCTACACCTTC
TRBJ1-2	-	13	TRBV18	-	CASSPLEDYGYTF	TGTGCCAGCTCACCACTAGAGGACTATGGCTACACCTTC